This is a list of T cell receptor beta chains from one sample in a study of shared clonotypes between healthy human individuals. The repertoire was sequenced with immunoSEQ multiplex PCR; TCRdb's copy has only in-frame clones and lacks some. The repertoire consists of about 2.1 million clones, with around 93% occurring once and the leading ten covering approximately 1.7%. Sequences were obtained from naive CD8+ T cells from PBMCs. The receptors were sampled from a man aged 18 to 35 in good health. Some clones in this sample may be carry-over from other donors' samples. Each CDR3 is given with its conserved first and last residue. The order of the fields is clone size, D gene, V gene, J gene, CDR3 DNA, CDR3 protein. D genes are given only for firm matches. The listing skips clone size in some rows; elsewhere it reads once, few, many or a size class.

clone size: NA; D gene: TRBD2; V gene: TRBV11-3; J gene: TRBJ2-1; CDR3 DNA: TGTGCCAGCAGCCCCCCCGGACTAGCGGGATACAATGAGCAGTTCTTC; CDR3 protein: CASSPPGLAGYNEQFF
clone size: once; D gene: NA; V gene: TRBV28; J gene: TRBJ1-1; CDR3 DNA: TGTGCCAGCAGTTTATATTGGGGGGCAGGGCCTTTAGTGAACACTGAAGCTTTCTTT; CDR3 protein: CASSLYWGAGPLVNTEAFF
clone size: NA; D gene: NA; V gene: TRBV7-9; J gene: TRBJ2-5; CDR3 DNA: TGTGCCAGCAGCGAACAGGAAGAGACCCAGTACTTC; CDR3 protein: CASSEQEETQYF
clone size: NA; D gene: NA; V gene: TRBV7-9; J gene: TRBJ1-5; CDR3 DNA: TGTGCCAGCAGCTTAGGTCGGGTGCGTACTGAGCCCCAGCATTTT; CDR3 protein: CASSLGRVRTEPQHF
clone size: NA; D gene: NA; V gene: TRBV5-6; J gene: TRBJ1-1; CDR3 DNA: TGTGCCAGCAGGGGGCAGAACACTGAAGCTTTCTTT; CDR3 protein: CASRGQNTEAFF
clone size: NA; D gene: NA; V gene: TRBV19; J gene: TRBJ1-1; CDR3 DNA: TGTGCCAGTAGTATAACCGACAGAACTGAAGCTTTCTTT; CDR3 protein: CASSITDRTEAFF
clone size: once; D gene: NA; V gene: TRBV5-1; J gene: TRBJ2-3; CDR3 DNA: TGCGCCAGCAGCTTGGTTGGGGGCCTTAGCACAGATACGCAGTATTTT; CDR3 protein: CASSLVGGLSTDTQYF
clone size: NA; D gene: NA; V gene: TRBV28; J gene: TRBJ2-7; CDR3 DNA: TGTGCCAGCAGTTTGCGGGGATTCCACGAGCAGTACTTC; CDR3 protein: CASSLRGFHEQYF
clone size: NA; D gene: TRBD2; V gene: TRBV5-3; J gene: TRBJ2-3; CDR3 DNA: TGTGCCGTCCCCCGCGGGAGTAGCACAGATACGCAGTATTTT; CDR3 protein: CAVPRGSSTDTQYF
clone size: NA; D gene: TRBD2; V gene: TRBV6-6; J gene: TRBJ2-7; CDR3 DNA: TGTGCCAGCAGTCCCGCGGGGGGGAGCACCTACGAGCAGTACTTC; CDR3 protein: CASSPAGGSTYEQYF
clone size: NA; D gene: NA; V gene: TRBV28; J gene: TRBJ1-1; CDR3 DNA: TGTGCCAGCAGTTGGGAACAGGGAATTATTCGGACTGAAGCTTTCTTT; CDR3 protein: CASSWEQGIIRTEAFF
clone size: NA; D gene: TRBD1; V gene: TRBV30; J gene: TRBJ2-3; CDR3 DNA: TGTGCCTTCAATACAGGGGCTATCGCAGATACGCAGTATTTT; CDR3 protein: CAFNTGAIADTQYF
clone size: NA; D gene: NA; V gene: TRBV7-9; J gene: TRBJ1-1; CDR3 DNA: TGTGCCAGCAGCTTACTTGGACCCCGAAACACTGAAGCTTTCTTT; CDR3 protein: CASSLLGPRNTEAFF
clone size: few; D gene: NA; V gene: TRBV5-8; J gene: TRBJ2-7; CDR3 DNA: TGTGCCAGCAGCTTTTCCTACGAGCAGTACTTC; CDR3 protein: CASSFSYEQYF
clone size: NA; D gene: NA; V gene: TRBV25-1; J gene: TRBJ2-7; CDR3 DNA: TGTGCCAGCAGTGGGGGCAGGGGTGGACACGAGCAGTACTTC; CDR3 protein: CASSGGRGGHEQYF
clone size: NA; D gene: NA; V gene: TRBV19; J gene: TRBJ1-2; CDR3 DNA: TGTGCCAGTAGTATGGGCAGGGTGAGCGGCTACACCTTC; CDR3 protein: CASSMGRVSGYTF
clone size: NA; D gene: NA; V gene: TRBV9; J gene: TRBJ2-5; CDR3 DNA: TGTGCCAGCAGCGTAGGGGGTAGTCAAGAGACCCAGTACTTC; CDR3 protein: CASSVGGSQETQYF
clone size: NA; D gene: TRBD1; V gene: TRBV28; J gene: TRBJ1-5; CDR3 DNA: TGTGCCAGCAGTTTATGGGGACAGAGTAGCAATCAGCCCCAGCATTTT; CDR3 protein: CASSLWGQSSNQPQHF
clone size: NA; D gene: NA; V gene: TRBV28; J gene: TRBJ2-3; CDR3 DNA: TGTGCCAGCAGTTGGCTCCAGCCCGATACGCAGTATTTT; CDR3 protein: CASSWLQPDTQYF
clone size: NA; D gene: TRBD1; V gene: TRBV6-1; J gene: TRBJ2-7; CDR3 DNA: TGTGCCAGCAGTTCCCTTAGGGACAGTTTCCTCGAGCAGTACTTC; CDR3 protein: CASSSLRDSFLEQYF